This TCR beta chain appears in the sequencing data of a study of beta chain features in type 1 diabetes listed by TCRdb under 2018. Study-wide context: Patients and healthy donors did not differ in mean age, gender distribution, total cell number or subset yield. A total of 100 million to 110 million sorted cells were examined across all samples, and a strong correlation was observed between cell number per subset and RNA yield. The study compared TCRB repertoires of sorted circulating CD4+ T cell subsets between recently diagnosed type 1 diabetes patients and matched healthy donors. Regulatory and stem cell-like memory subsets were obtained from only 8 patients and about eight healthy donors, while naive and central memory subsets were obtained from all 30 or so donors. Results and caveats for the whole study, not just this receptor: Because the HLA sub-analyses included only small numbers of individuals, any influence of HLA type on TCRB rearrangement was left unresolved. Type 1 diabetes patients showed a moderate but significant shortening of TCRB CDR3 length in all four CD4+ subsets. At VDJ recombination sites, patients with type 1 diabetes made fewer insertions and deleted more nucleotides, a pattern implying thymic rearrangement abnormalities. Sequencing cDNA rather than genomic DNA could over-represent highly expressing activated cells, although activation and CD3 levels did not differ between groups. Shorter templates might be favored by PCR, yet because patient and control samples were amplified and corrected together, any such skew would affect both groups equally. Naive, central memory and regulatory TCRB repertoires appeared to be more alike among patients than among healthy donors.

The entire amount of isolated RNA was reverse transcribed using the High Capacity cDNA Reverse Transcription Kit, so the sequenced TCRB transcripts were expressed ones. Deep immunoSEQ sequencing was performed on naive, central memory and regulatory T cell samples, with an average of around 3.4 million total reads per sample. Sorted cells were lysed in RLT buffer and RNA was extracted with DNase-treated RNeasy Micro or Mini kits, depending on cell number. To prevent cross-contamination, each cell subset was processed individually, whereas patient and healthy donor samples were processed jointly. Using the immunoSEQ multiplex PCR, TCRB sequences were amplified from cDNA into 87-bp fragments spanning the CDR3 region. Sequencing of the amplicons was performed on the Illumina HiSeq platform. Processing in the source paper ran as follows. PCR bias was corrected computationally using synthetic template baselines, and reads within Hamming distance 2 were collapsed, with unmergeable singletons discarded. By aligning reads against IMGT, V, D and J genes, CDR3 length, and insertions or deletions at six rearrangement sites were assigned. Clonotype counts were normalized to sorted cell number within each subset before computing true diversity and Gini coefficients with the tcR R package. The overlap coefficient, calculated on TCRB nucleotide sequences, was used to quantify repertoire sharing. Out-of-frame TCRB sequences from naive cells were analyzed as a proxy for the pre-selection repertoire. What TCRdb holds here is the immuneACCESS table cut down to in-frame rearrangements. Part of the clones is not present; checked against another copy, under half of the missing clones reflect an unresolved V gene, and the others are unexplained. V and J calls and clone size are given by that table; D and trimming were obtained from the DNA. The sample table holds about half a million clones, of which around 30% were seen once. Roughly 0.066% of the sample rests with the top ten.

From a lookup of the germline V gene (reference sequence), CDR1 and CDR2 are GTSNPN and SVGIG. There are 15 amino acids in the CDR3, from cysteine to phenylalanine inclusive. The read is trimmed to its CDR3 DNA, 45 bases read in frame from base 1. A distance of 14 bases separates the germline ends of V and J, which lose 0 bases and 2 bases respectively. This clone was observed a few times. No cognate antigen has been identified for it. No qualities accompany the bases; no much larger clone lies one base away. A single peripheral blood draw of 95 to 150 mL on average was collected from each donor into heparinised tubes. A BD FACSAria II and a panel including CD45RO, CCR7, CD25, CD127, CD95 and CD27 were used to sort naive, central memory, regulatory and stem cell-like memory CD4+ T cells. A purity above 98% was achieved for all sorted populations. PBMCs were isolated right away by Lymphoprep density gradient centrifugation and were stained directly, without culture. Samples were stained and sorted in pairs, with one healthy donor and one patient per experiment, so that batch effects were minimized.

The sample comprised naive CD4+ T cells from blood. The cell subset or site label on this specimen signifies: true naive CD4+ T cells. The V gene is TRBV30 and the J gene is TRBJ2-7; the D gene remains uncertain. The sequence was obtained from a man younger than 35 in good health. The CDR3 region: CAWSVLGQRPYEQYF. The sequence in DNA is TGTGCCTGGAGTGTATTGGGTCAGCGCCCCTACGAGCAGTACTTC.